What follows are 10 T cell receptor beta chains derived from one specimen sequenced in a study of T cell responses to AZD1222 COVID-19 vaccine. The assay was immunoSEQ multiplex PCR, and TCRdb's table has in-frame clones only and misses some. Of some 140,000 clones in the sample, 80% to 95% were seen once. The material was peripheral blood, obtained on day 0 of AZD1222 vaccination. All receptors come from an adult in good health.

The CDR3 loop is CASSFRGGNREKLFF. The CDR3, as DNA: TGTGCCAGCAGTTTTAGGGGGGGCAACCGGGAAAAACTGTTTTTT. The chain links TRBV28 to TRBJ1-4; D perhaps matches TRBD1 (6 bases). This CDR3 spans 15 amino acids. Germline lookup yields CDR1 MDHEN and CDR2 SYDVKM. V lost 3 bases and J lost 8, with 16 bases in between.

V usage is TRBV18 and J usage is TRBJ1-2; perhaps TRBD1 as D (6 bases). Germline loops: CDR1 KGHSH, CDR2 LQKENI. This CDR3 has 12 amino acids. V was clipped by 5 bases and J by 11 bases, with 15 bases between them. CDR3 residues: CASSDNRDTYTF. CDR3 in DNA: TGTGCCAGCTCAGATAACCGGGACACTTACACCTTC.

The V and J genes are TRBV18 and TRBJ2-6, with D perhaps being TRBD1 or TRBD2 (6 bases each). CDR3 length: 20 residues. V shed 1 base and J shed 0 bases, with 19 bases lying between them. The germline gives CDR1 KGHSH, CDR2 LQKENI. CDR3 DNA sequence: TGTGCCAGCTCACCACTTCCCGGGAGACAGGCAAGCTCTGGGGCCAACGTCCTGACTTTC. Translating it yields CASSPLPGRQASSGANVLTF.

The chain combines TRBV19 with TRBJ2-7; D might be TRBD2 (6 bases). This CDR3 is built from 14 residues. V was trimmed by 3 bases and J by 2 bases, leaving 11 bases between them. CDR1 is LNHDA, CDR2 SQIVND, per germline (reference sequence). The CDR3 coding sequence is TGTGCCAGTAGTATTGGGGCGGGAACCTACGAGCAGTACTTC. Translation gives CASSIGAGTYEQYF.

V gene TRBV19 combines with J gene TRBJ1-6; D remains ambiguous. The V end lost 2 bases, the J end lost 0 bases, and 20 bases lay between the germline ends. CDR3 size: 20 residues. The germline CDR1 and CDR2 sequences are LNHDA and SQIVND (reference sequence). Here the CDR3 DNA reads TGTGCCAGTAGTATAACCTTCCGGGGAGGCGGGAGCTCCTATAATTCACCCCTCCACTTT. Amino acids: CASSITFRGGGSSYNSPLHF.

The CDR3 sequence is CATSGINDANTGELFF. The CDR3 bases are TGTGCCACCTCCGGGATTAACGACGCGAACACCGGGGAGCTGTTTTTT. The V call is TRBV24-1, the J call TRBJ2-2; maybe TRBD2 (5 bases). Germline CDR1 and CDR2: KGHDR and SFDVKD. V lost 9 bases, J lost 0 bases, and 16 bases lay in between. The CDR3 loop spans 16 amino acids.

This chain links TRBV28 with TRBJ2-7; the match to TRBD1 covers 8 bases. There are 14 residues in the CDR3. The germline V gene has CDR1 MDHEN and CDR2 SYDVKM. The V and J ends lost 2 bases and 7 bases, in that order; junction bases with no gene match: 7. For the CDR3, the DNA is TGTGCCAGCAGTTTAGGGCAGGGGGCGGGAGAGCAGTACTTC. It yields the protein CASSLGQGAGEQYF. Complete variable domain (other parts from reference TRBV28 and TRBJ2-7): DVKVTQSSRYLVKRTGEKVFLECVQDMDHENMFWYRQDPGLGLRLIYFSYDVKMKEKGDIPEGYSVSREKKERFSLILESASTNQTSMYLCASSLGQGAGEQYFGPGTRLTVT.

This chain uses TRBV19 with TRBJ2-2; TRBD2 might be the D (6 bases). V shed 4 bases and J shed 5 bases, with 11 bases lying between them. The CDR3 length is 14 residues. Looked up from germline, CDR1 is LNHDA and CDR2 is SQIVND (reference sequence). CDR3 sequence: CASSKLAETGELFF. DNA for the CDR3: TGTGCCAGTAGTAAACTAGCAGAAACCGGGGAGCTGTTTTTT.

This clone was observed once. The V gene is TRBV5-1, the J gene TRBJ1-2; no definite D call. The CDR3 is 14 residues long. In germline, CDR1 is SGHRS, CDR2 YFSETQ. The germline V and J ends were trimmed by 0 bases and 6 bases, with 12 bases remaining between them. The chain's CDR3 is CASSLGGPGNGYTF. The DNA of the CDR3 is TGCGCCAGCAGCTTGGGTGGTCCGGGAAATGGCTACACCTTC.

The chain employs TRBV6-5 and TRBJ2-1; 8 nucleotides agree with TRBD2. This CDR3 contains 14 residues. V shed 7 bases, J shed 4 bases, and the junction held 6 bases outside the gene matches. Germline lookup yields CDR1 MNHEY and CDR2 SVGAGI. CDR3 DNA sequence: TGTGCCAGCAAGCGGGGGACGGTGTACAATGAGCAGTTCTTC. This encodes CASKRGTVYNEQFF.